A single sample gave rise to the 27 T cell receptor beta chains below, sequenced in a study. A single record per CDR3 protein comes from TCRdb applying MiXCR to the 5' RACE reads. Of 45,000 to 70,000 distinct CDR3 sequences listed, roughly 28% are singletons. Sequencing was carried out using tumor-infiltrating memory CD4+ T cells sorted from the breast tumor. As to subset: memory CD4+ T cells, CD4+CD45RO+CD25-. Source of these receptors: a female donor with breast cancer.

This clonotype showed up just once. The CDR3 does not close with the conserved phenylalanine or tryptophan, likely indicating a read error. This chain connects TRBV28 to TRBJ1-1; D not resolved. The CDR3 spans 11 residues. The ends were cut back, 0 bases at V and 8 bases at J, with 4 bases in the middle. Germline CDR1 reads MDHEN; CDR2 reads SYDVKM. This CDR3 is CASSLWREAFV. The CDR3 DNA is TGTGCCAGCAGTTTATGGCGGGAAGCTTTCGTT.

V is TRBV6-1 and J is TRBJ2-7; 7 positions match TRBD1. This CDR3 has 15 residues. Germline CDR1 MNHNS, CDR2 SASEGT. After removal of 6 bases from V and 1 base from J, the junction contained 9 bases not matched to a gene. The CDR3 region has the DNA TGTGCCAGCAGCCGGGCCCCGGGACAGTCCTACGAGCAGTACTTC. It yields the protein CASSRAPGQSYEQYF.

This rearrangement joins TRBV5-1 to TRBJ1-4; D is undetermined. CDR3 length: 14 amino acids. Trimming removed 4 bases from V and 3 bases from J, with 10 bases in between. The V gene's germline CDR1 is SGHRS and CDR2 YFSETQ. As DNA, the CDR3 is TGCGCCAGCAGCGCCGTAGGCGCTAATGAAAAACTGTTTTTT. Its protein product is CASSAVGANEKLFF.

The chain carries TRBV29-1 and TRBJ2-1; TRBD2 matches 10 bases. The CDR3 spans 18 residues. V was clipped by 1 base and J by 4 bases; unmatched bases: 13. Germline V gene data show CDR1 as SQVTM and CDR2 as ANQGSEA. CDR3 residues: CSVEGSAKRGGRYNEQFF. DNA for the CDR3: TGCAGCGTTGAAGGTTCCGCGAAGCGGGGGGGTCGATACAATGAGCAGTTCTTC.

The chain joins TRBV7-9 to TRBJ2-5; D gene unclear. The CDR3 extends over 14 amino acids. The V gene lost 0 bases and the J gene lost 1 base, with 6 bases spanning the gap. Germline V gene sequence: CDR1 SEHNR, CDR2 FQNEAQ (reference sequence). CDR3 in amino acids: CASSLASVQETQYF. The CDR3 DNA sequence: TGTGCCAGCAGCTTAGCGAGTGTCCAAGAGACCCAGTACTTC.

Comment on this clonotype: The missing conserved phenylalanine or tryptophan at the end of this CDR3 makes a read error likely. Here the CDR3 reads CASSQLGLAFS. The CDR3 DNA sequence: TGTGCCAGCAGCCAACTAGGCTTAGCTTTCTCT. V and J are TRBV3-1 and TRBJ1-1; D uncertain. The CDR3 totals 11 residues. V lost 2 bases and J 10 bases, leaving 8 bases between the germline ends. Per germline, CDR1 LGHDT and CDR2 YNNKEL (reference sequence).

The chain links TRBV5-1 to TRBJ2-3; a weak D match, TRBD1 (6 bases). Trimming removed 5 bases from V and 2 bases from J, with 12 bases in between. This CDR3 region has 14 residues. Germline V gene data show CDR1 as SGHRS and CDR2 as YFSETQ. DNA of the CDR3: TGCGCCAGCAGGGAGACAGGTCTCACAGATACGCAGTATTTT. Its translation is CASRETGLTDTQYF.

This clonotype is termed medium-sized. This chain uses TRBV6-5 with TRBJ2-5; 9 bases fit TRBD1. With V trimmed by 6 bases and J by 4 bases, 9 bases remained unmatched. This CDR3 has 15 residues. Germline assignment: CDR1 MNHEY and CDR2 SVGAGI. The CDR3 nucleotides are TGTGCCAGCAGCCGAAAACCGGGACAGGGAGAGACCCAGTACTTC. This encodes CASSRKPGQGETQYF.

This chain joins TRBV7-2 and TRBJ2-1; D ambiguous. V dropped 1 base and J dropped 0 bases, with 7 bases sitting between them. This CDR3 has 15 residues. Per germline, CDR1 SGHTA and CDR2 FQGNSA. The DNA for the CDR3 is TGTGCCAGCAGCTTAGGCGCTGACTCCTACAATGAGCAGTTCTTC. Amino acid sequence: CASSLGADSYNEQFF.

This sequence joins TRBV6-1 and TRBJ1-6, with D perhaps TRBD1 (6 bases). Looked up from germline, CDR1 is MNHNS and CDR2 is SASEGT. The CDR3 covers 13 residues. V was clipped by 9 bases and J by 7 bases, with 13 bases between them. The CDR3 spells CASVQGRNSPLHF. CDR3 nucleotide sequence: TGTGCCAGTGTACAGGGTAGGAATTCACCCCTCCACTTT.

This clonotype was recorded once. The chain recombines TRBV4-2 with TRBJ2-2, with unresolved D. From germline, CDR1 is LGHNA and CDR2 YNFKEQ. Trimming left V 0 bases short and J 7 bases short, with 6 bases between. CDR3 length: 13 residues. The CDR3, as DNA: TGTGCCAGCAGCCAAGACCCTAGCGGGGAGCTGTTTTTT. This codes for CASSQDPSGELFF.

CDR3 protein: CASSYGGNTIYF. The CDR3 DNA reads TGTGCCAGCAGTTACGGAGGGAACACCATATATTTT. This sequence joins TRBV6-8 and TRBJ1-3; unclear D gene. Trimming cost V 2 bases and J 7 bases, with 6 bases left between them. From germline, CDR1 is MNHGY and CDR2 SAAAGT. The CDR3 consists of 12 residues.

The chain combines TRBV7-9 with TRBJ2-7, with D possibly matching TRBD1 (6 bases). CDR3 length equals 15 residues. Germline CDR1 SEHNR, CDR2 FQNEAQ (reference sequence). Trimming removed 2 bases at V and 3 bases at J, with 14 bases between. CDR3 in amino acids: CASSLTSGAHYEQYF. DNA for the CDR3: TGTGCCAGCAGCTTAACGTCAGGGGCACACTACGAGCAGTACTTC.

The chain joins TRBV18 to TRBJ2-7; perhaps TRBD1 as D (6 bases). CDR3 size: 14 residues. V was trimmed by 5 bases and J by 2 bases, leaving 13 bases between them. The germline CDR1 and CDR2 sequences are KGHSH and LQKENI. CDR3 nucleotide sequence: TGTGCCAGCTCAAGGGAAAGGGGGACCTACGAGCAGTACTTC. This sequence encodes CASSRERGTYEQYF. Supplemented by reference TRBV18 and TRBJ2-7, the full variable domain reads NAGVMQNPRHLVRRRGQEARLRCSPMKGHSHVYWYRQLPEEGLKFMVYLQKENIIDESGMPKERFSAEFPKEGPSILRIQQVVRGDSAAYFCASSRERGTYEQYFGPGTRLTVT.

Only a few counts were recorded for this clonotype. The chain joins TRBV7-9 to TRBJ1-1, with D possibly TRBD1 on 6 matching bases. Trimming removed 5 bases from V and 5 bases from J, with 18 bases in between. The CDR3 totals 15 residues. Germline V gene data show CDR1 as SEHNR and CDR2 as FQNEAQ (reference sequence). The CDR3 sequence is CASSIPSTGRTEAFF. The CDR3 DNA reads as TGTGCCAGCAGCATACCCTCTACAGGGAGGACTGAAGCTTTCTTT. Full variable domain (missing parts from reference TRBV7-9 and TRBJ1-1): DTGVSQNPRHKITKRGQNVTFRCDPISEHNRLYWYRQTLGQGPEFLTYFQNEAQLEKSRLLSDRFSAERPKGSFSTLEIQRTEQGDSAMYLCASSIPSTGRTEAFFGQGTRLTVV.

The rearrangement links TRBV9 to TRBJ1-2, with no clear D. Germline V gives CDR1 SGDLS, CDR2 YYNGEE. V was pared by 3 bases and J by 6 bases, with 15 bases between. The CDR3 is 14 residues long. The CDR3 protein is CASSGPPHADGYTF. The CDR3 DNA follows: TGTGCCAGCAGCGGACCCCCACACGCGGATGGCTACACCTTC. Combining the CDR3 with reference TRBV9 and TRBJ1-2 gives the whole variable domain DSGVTQTPKHLITATGQRVTLRCSPRSGDLSVYWYQQSLDQGLQFLIQYYNGEERAKGNILERFSAQQFPDLHSELNLSSLELGDSALYFCASSGPPHADGYTFGSGTRLTVV.

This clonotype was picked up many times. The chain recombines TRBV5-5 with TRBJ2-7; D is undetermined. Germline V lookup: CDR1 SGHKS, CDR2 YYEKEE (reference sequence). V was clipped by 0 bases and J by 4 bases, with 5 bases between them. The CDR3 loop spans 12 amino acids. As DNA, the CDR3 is TGTGCCAGCAGCTTGGACCTATACGAGCAGTACTTC. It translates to CASSLDLYEQYF.

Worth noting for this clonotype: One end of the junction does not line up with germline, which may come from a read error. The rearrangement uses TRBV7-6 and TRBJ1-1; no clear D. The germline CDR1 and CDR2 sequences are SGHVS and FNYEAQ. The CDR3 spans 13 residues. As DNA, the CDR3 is TGTGCCAGCAGCTTAAAACGGAACACTGAAGCTTGCTTT. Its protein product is CASSLKRNTEACF. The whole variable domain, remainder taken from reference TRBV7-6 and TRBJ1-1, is GAGVSQSPRYKVTKRGQDVALRCDPISGHVSLYWYRQALGQGPEFLTYFNYEAQQDKSGLPNDRFSAERPEGSISTLTIQRTEQRDSAMYRCASSLKRNTEACFGQGTRLTVV.

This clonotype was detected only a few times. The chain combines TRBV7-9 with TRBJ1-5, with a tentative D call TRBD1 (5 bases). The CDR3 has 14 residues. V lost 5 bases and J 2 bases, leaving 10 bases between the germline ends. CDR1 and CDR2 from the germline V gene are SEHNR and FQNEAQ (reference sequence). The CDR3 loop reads CASSPWDGNQPQHF. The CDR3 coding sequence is TGTGCCAGCAGCCCCTGGGACGGCAATCAGCCCCAGCATTTT.

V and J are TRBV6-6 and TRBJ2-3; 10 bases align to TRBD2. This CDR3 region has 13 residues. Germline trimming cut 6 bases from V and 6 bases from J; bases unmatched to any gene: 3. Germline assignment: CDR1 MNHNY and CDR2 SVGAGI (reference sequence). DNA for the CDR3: TGTGCCAGCAGGGGACTAGCGAGCGATACGCAGTATTTT. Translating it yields CASRGLASDTQYF.

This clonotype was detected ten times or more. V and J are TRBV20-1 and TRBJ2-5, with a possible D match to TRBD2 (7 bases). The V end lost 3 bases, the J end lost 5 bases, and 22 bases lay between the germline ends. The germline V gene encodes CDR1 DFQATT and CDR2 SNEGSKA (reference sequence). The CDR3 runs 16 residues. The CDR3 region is CSASGLRLGGAETQYF. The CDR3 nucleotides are TGCAGTGCTAGCGGATTGCGGCTAGGGGGGGCGGAGACCCAGTACTTC.

The CDR3 region is CSANPSIHYGYTF. As DNA, the CDR3 is TGCAGTGCTAACCCCTCTATACACTATGGCTACACCTTC. The J gene is TRBJ1-2, the V gene TRBV20-1; the D is unclear. The CDR3 consists of 13 residues. V was cut by 4 bases and J by 3 bases, with 12 bases left in between. Germline V gene data show CDR1 as DFQATT and CDR2 as SNEGSKA (reference sequence).

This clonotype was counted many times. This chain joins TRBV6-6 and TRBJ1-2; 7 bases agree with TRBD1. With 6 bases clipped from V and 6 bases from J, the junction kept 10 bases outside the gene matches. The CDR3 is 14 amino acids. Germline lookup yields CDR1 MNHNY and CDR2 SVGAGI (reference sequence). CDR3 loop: CASRQGSQQNGYTF. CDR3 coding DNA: TGTGCCAGCAGACAGGGGTCACAGCAGAATGGCTACACCTTC.

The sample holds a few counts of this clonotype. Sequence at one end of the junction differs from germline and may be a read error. The CDR3 nucleotides read TGCGCCAGCAGCTTGGGGGTCGAGGCTGAATCTTTCTTT. It specifies CASSLGVEAESFF. V usage is TRBV5-1 and J usage is TRBJ1-1; D is ambiguous. This CDR3 contains 13 residues. CDR1 is SGHRS and CDR2 is YFSETQ in the germline V gene.

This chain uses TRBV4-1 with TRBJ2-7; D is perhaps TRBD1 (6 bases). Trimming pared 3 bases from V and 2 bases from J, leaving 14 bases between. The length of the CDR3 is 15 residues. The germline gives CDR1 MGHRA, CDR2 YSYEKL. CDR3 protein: CASSHMVQGPYEQYF. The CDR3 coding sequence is TGCGCCAGCAGCCATATGGTACAGGGACCCTACGAGCAGTACTTC.

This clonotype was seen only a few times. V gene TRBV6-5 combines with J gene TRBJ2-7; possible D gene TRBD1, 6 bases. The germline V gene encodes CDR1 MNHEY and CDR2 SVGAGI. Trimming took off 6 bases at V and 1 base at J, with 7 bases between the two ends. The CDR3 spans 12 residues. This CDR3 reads CASRTGSYEQYF. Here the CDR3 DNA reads TGTGCCAGCAGAACAGGGTCCTACGAGCAGTACTTC.

The CDR3 loop is CASSLRAGANVLTF. CDR3 sequence (DNA): TGTGCCAGCAGTTTACGGGCTGGGGCCAACGTCCTGACTTTC. The V and J genes are TRBV28 and TRBJ2-6; D not resolved. Trimming took 2 bases from V and 2 from J, leaving 4 bases between them. The germline V gene has CDR1 MDHEN and CDR2 SYDVKM. CDR3 size: 14 residues.